This entry lists 8 T cell receptor beta chains sequenced from one sample in a study of cytomegalovirus exposure and HLA in healthy donors. The primer mix had 60 Vbeta and 13 Jbeta primers. Sequencing used immunoSEQ multiplex PCR; TCRdb keeps in-frame clones, though not all of them. The sample has about 100,000 clones; roughly 83% are singletons. What was sequenced was PBMCs. Receptors were obtained from a female donor in good health and CMV-seropositive.

CDR3 nucleotide sequence: TGCAGCGTTGAAGATCTTCCGGGGTTCGAGCAGTACTTC. Amino acid sequence: CSVEDLPGFEQYF. V is TRBV29-1 and J is TRBJ2-5, with a tentative D call TRBD2 (5 bases). The end of the DNA is better explained by TRBJ2-7, so the J call may be wrong. CDR3 length: 13 amino acids. Germline CDR1 SQVTM, CDR2 ANQGSEA.

The chain combines TRBV28 with TRBJ2-4; 7 bases line up with TRBD2. CDR3 length: 15 residues. The junction had 4 bases not matched to a gene; V was cut back by 5 bases and J by 0 bases. CDR1 is MDHEN, CDR2 SYDVKM, per germline. The CDR3, as DNA: TGTGCCAGCAGTATGACGGGGGGAGCCAAAAACATTCAGTACTTC. Translating it yields CASSMTGGAKNIQYF.

This chain uses TRBV6-5 with TRBJ1-4; 9 bases fit TRBD1. The germline V gene has CDR1 MNHEY and CDR2 SVGAGI. After removal of 6 bases from V and 7 bases from J, the junction contained 6 bases not matched to a gene. This CDR3 is built from 14 residues. The CDR3 coding sequence is TGTGCCAGCAGCCACAGGGGGCGCGGTGAAAAACTGTTTTTT. It codes for CASSHRGRGEKLFF.

For this clone: At one boundary the junction diverges from the germline segment, which might be a read error. This chain links TRBV7-9 with TRBJ2-2; unclear D gene. The CDR3 runs to 15 residues. Germline CDR1 and CDR2: SEHNR and FQNEAQ (reference sequence). As DNA, the CDR3 is TGTTCCAGCAGCTCAGATTCATCCAAAACCGGGGAGCTGTTTTTT. This translates into CSSSSDSSKTGELFF.

The table lists this clone with a few counts. The chain employs TRBV6-5 and TRBJ1-4; D gene unclear. CDR3 length: 13 amino acids. Trimming removed 10 bases from V and 3 bases from J, with 12 bases in between. Germline V gives CDR1 MNHEY, CDR2 SVGAGI. The CDR3 sequence: CAIAGAPNEKLFF. CDR3 DNA: TGTGCCATCGCCGGAGCCCCTAATGAAAAACTGTTTTTT.

The V gene is TRBV18, the J gene TRBJ1-1; D gene ambiguous. This CDR3 spans 14 amino acids. The V and J ends lost 3 bases and 0 bases respectively, with 8 bases between them. The germline V gene encodes CDR1 KGHSH and CDR2 LQKENI. The CDR3 loop is CASSPAVMNTEAFF. The CDR3 nucleotides read TGTGCCAGCTCACCGGCAGTTATGAACACTGAAGCTTTCTTT.

The chain has TRBV5-1 and TRBJ1-6; 7 bases agree with TRBD1. The CDR3 totals 18 residues. Germline loops: CDR1 SGHRS, CDR2 YFSETQ. V dropped 0 bases and J dropped 6; count of bases not matched to a gene: 12. CDR3 bases: TGCGCCAGCAGCTTGGCCTTAATTACGACAGGGAGTAATTCACCCCTCCACTTT. Translating gives CASSLALITTGSNSPLHF.

This clone was detected a few times. The rearrangement links TRBV27 to TRBJ1-6; D is uncertain. The CDR3 runs 16 residues. Trimming removed 5 bases from V and 5 bases from J, with 16 bases in between. Germline-derived CDR1 and CDR2 are MNHEY and SMNVEV (reference sequence). This chain's CDR3 is CASSPYEGTDNSPLHF. CDR3 in DNA: TGTGCCAGCAGTCCCTATGAGGGTACCGATAATTCACCCCTCCACTTT.